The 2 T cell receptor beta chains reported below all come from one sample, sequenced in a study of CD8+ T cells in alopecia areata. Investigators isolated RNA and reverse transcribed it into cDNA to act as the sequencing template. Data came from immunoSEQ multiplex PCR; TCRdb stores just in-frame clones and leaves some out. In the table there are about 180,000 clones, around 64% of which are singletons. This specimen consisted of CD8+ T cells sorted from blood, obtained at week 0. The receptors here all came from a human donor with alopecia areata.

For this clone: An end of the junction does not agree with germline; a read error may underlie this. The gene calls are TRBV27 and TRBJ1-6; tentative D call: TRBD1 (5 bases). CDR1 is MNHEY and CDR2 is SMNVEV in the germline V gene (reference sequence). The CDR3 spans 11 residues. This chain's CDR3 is CASSFGQGLLF. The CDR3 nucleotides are TGTGCCAGCAGTTTCGGACAAGGGCTTCTCTTT.

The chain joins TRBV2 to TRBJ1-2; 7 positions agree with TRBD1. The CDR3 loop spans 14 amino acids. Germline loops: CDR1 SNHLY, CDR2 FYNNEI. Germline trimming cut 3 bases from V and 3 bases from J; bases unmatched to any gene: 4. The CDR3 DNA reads TGTGCCAGCAGTGACAAGACAGGGTACTATGGCTACACCTTC. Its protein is CASSDKTGYYGYTF.